The rows below give T cell receptor beta chains drawn from one sample of a study of blood T cell repertoires in COVID-19. Generated by immunoSEQ multiplex PCR, the TCRdb table keeps only in-frame clones and is missing some. The sample shows more than 90,000 clones, around four fifths of them seen only once. The material sequenced was peripheral blood. These receptors all stem from a man aged 65 to 85 with acute or convalescent COVID-19. The CDR3 runs from the conserved cysteine through the conserved F or W. Each record gives: clone size, D gene, V gene, J gene, CDR3 protein, CDR3 DNA. A D gene is named only where the DNA matches it firmly. Where a row states a size, it is once, few, many or the class of an expanded clone; other rows omit it.

clone_size: once
d_call: NA
v_call: TRBV24-1
j_call: TRBJ1-2
cdr3_aa: CATSDPREGNYGYTF
cdr3_nt: TGTGCCACCAGTGATCCCCGGGAGGGAAACTATGGCTACACCTTC

clone_size: NA
d_call: NA
v_call: TRBV28
j_call: TRBJ2-7
cdr3_aa: CASSFLLEQYF
cdr3_nt: TGTGCCAGCAGTTTCCTCCTCGAGCAGTACTTC

clone_size: NA
d_call: TRBD1
v_call: TRBV25-1
j_call: TRBJ1-1
cdr3_aa: CASTGQVNTEAFF
cdr3_nt: TGTGCCAGCACCGGACAGGTCAACACTGAAGCTTTCTTT

clone_size: few
d_call: NA
v_call: TRBV21-1
j_call: TRBJ2-5
cdr3_aa: CASTRVFLGSAETQYF
cdr3_nt: TGTGCCAGCACCCGGGTTTTCTTAGGCTCGGCGGAGACCCAGTACTTC

clone_size: NA
d_call: TRBD1
v_call: TRBV6-1
j_call: TRBJ1-5
cdr3_aa: CASSDRGTGESNQPQHF
cdr3_nt: TGTGCCAGCAGTGATAGGGGGACAGGGGAAAGCAATCAGCCCCAGCATTTT

clone_size: NA
d_call: TRBD1
v_call: TRBV19
j_call: TRBJ2-7
cdr3_aa: CASSSTGREQYF
cdr3_nt: TGTGCCAGTAGTTCGACAGGGCGCGAGCAGTACTTC

clone_size: NA
d_call: NA
v_call: TRBV11-1
j_call: TRBJ2-7
cdr3_aa: CASSIPGGRGSYEQYF
cdr3_nt: TGTGCCAGCAGCATCCCCGGCGGACGGGGATCCTACGAGCAGTACTTC

clone_size: NA
d_call: NA
v_call: TRBV5-4
j_call: TRBJ2-5
cdr3_aa: CASSSQGAEETQYF
cdr3_nt: TGTGCCAGCAGCTCCCAGGGTGCGGAAGAGACCCAGTACTTC

clone_size: NA
d_call: NA
v_call: TRBV15
j_call: TRBJ2-7
cdr3_aa: CATSRDSTEQYF
cdr3_nt: TGTGCCACCAGCAGAGACAGTACCGAGCAGTACTTC

clone_size: NA
d_call: NA
v_call: TRBV3-1/TRBV3-2
j_call: TRBJ1-2
cdr3_aa: CASSQADTGNYGYTF
cdr3_nt: TGTGCCAGCAGCCAAGCGGACACAGGCAACTATGGCTACACCTTC

clone_size: once
d_call: NA
v_call: TRBV9
j_call: TRBJ2-3
cdr3_aa: CASSVRPGQKGTDTQYF
cdr3_nt: TGTGCCAGCAGCGTACGGCCTGGACAGAAGGGCACAGATACGCAGTATTTT

clone_size: NA
d_call: TRBD1
v_call: TRBV6-6
j_call: TRBJ2-7
cdr3_aa: CASSAGTGLSEQYF
cdr3_nt: TGTGCCAGCAGTGCCGGGACAGGGTTAAGTGAGCAGTACTTC

clone_size: NA
d_call: TRBD1
v_call: TRBV29-1
j_call: TRBJ1-3
cdr3_aa: CSVVKDRISGNTIYF
cdr3_nt: TGCAGCGTTGTAAAGGACAGGATCTCTGGAAACACCATATATTTT

clone_size: few
d_call: TRBD1
v_call: TRBV19
j_call: TRBJ1-5
cdr3_aa: CASTFGGTGNQPQHF
cdr3_nt: TGTGCCAGTACTTTTGGCGGGACAGGGAATCAGCCCCAGCATTTT

clone_size: NA
d_call: TRBD2
v_call: TRBV14
j_call: TRBJ2-5
cdr3_aa: CASSRPAGYQETQYF
cdr3_nt: TGTGCCAGCAGCCGTCCAGCGGGGTACCAAGAGACCCAGTACTTC

clone_size: NA
d_call: NA
v_call: TRBV25-1
j_call: TRBJ1-3
cdr3_aa: CASSESDGNTIYF
cdr3_nt: TGTGCCAGCAGTGAGTCAGATGGAAACACCATATATTTT

clone_size: NA
d_call: NA
v_call: TRBV9
j_call: TRBJ2-7
cdr3_aa: CASSPGTFLSYEQYF
cdr3_nt: TGTGCCAGCAGCCCAGGGACTTTCCTCTCCTACGAGCAGTACTTC

clone_size: NA
d_call: NA
v_call: TRBV5-4
j_call: TRBJ2-7
cdr3_aa: CASSLASGLRYEQYF
cdr3_nt: TGTGCCAGCAGCTTGGCGTCAGGGTTGCGGTACGAGCAGTACTTC

clone_size: few
d_call: TRBD2
v_call: TRBV5-4
j_call: TRBJ2-2
cdr3_aa: CASSDGTSGRNTGELFF
cdr3_nt: TGTGCCAGCAGCGACGGGACTAGCGGGAGGAACACCGGGGAGCTGTTTTTT

clone_size: NA
d_call: NA
v_call: TRBV2
j_call: TRBJ2-3
cdr3_aa: CAGNRDTLDTQYF
cdr3_nt: TGTGCCGGGAATCGGGACACTTTAGATACGCAGTATTTT

clone_size: NA
d_call: NA
v_call: TRBV18
j_call: TRBJ2-7
cdr3_aa: CASSPISQGTYEQYF
cdr3_nt: TGTGCCAGCTCACCAATTTCCCAGGGGACCTACGAGCAGTACTTC

clone_size: few
d_call: NA
v_call: TRBV21-1
j_call: TRBJ2-1
cdr3_aa: CASSKWGTRGYNEQFF
cdr3_nt: TGTGCCAGCAGCAAATGGGGGACTAGAGGGTACAATGAGCAGTTCTTC